Following are 18 T cell receptor beta chains from one sample sequenced in a study of vaccination and CD4 T cells after COVID-19. Stated time point: late sampling 161 to 241 days after vaccination in a few convalescent patients. The treatment: 10-day PBMC culture with coronavirus spike peptide pools or control peptides (ViraFEST assay). An Oncomine TCR Beta short-read assay was used to sequence the DNA from cultured CD4+ T cells. A single record per CDR3 protein comes from TCRdb applying MiXCR to the PCR reads. The sample yields some 23,000 distinct CDR3 sequences, 28% seen once. No cognate antigen is known for these TCRs. The sample here was CD4+ T cells from blood, cultured in vitro, taken about 7 months after SARS-CoV-2 vaccination. These TCRs come from a human donor who had recovered from COVID-19.

This clonotype was seen more than once but under ten times. This chain connects TRBV28 to TRBJ1-2; D is unresolved. The CDR3 is 12 residues long. The germline gives CDR1 MDHEN, CDR2 SYDVKM. The V gene lost 3 bases and the J gene lost 1 base, with 3 bases spanning the gap. The CDR3 reads CASSLNNYGYTF. CDR3 sequence (DNA): TGTGCCAGCAGTTTGAATAACTATGGCTACACCTTC.

The V gene is TRBV24-1, the J gene TRBJ2-1, with a weak D call TRBD2 (5 bases). Trimming shortened V by 6 bases and J by 2 bases, and 10 bases separated the two germline ends. Germline loops: CDR1 KGHDR, CDR2 SFDVKD. This CDR3 is built from 14 residues. For the CDR3, the DNA is TGTGCCACCAGTCCGACCGGGACCTACAATGAGCAGTTCTTC. Protein: CATSPTGTYNEQFF.

The chain combines TRBV7-9 with TRBJ2-1; a possible D gene is TRBD2 (6 bases). This CDR3 is 17 amino acids long. Trimming cost V 5 bases and J 6 bases, with 23 bases left between them. CDR1 SEHNR and CDR2 FQNEAQ come from the germline V gene (reference sequence). The CDR3 is CASSPPDWAGRVNEQFF. CDR3 in DNA: TGTGCCAGCAGCCCCCCCGACTGGGCGGGGAGAGTCAATGAGCAGTTCTTC.

J is TRBJ2-1 and V is TRBV7-2; TRBD2 agrees at 11 bases. The CDR3 covers 16 residues. V shed 6 bases and J 7 bases; nucleotides not matched to a gene: 11. Germline loops: CDR1 SGHTA, CDR2 FQGNSA. CDR3 DNA: TGTGCCAGCAGTAGGAGTTATGGGACTAGCGGAAATGAGCAGTTCTTC. Residues: CASSRSYGTSGNEQFF.

This chain connects TRBV19 to TRBJ2-7, with a weak D call TRBD1 (6 bases). Germline CDR1 and CDR2: LNHDA and SQIVND (reference sequence). This CDR3 is built from 14 residues. Deletions cut 3 bases from V and 7 bases from J, with 16 bases between. The DNA for the CDR3 is TGTGCCAGTAGTATCGTTCACAGGGAAACGGAGCAGTACTTC. It encodes CASSIVHRETEQYF.

The chain joins TRBV20-1 to TRBJ2-3; 12 bases fit TRBD2. The CDR3 is made up of 17 amino acids. The V gene's germline CDR1 is DFQATT and CDR2 SNEGSKA (reference sequence). V was clipped by 1 base and J by 3 bases; unmatched bases: 8. CDR3 amino acids: CSARALRTSGKTDTQYF. DNA of the CDR3: TGCAGTGCTAGAGCCCTTAGGACTAGCGGGAAAACAGATACGCAGTATTTT.

This clonotype was detected a few times. V usage is TRBV20-1 and J usage is TRBJ1-5; perhaps TRBD1 as D (5 bases). This CDR3 spans 14 amino acids. CDR1 and CDR2 (germline): DFQATT, SNEGSKA (reference sequence). The V end was cut by 1 base, the J end by 4 bases, with 11 bases between. CDR3 sequence reads: CSARVAGQNQPQHF. The CDR3, as DNA: TGCAGTGCTAGAGTTGCAGGGCAAAATCAGCCCCAGCATTTT.

The gene calls are TRBV6-1 and TRBJ2-2; 11 bases agree with TRBD2. CDR1 MNHNS and CDR2 SASEGT come from the germline V gene. The junction had 5 bases not matched to a gene; V was cut back by 7 bases and J by 4 bases. The CDR3 extends over 15 amino acids. As DNA, the CDR3 is TGTGCCAGCAAGGGACTAGCGGAAACCACCGGGGAGCTGTTTTTT. Its protein is CASKGLAETTGELFF.

This rearrangement joins TRBV20-1 to TRBJ2-5, with 11 bases lining up with TRBD2. Per the germline V gene, CDR1 is DFQATT and CDR2 is SNEGSKA (reference sequence). The CDR3 totals 15 residues. Losses at the gene ends were 6 bases for V and 4 bases for J; bases not matched to a gene: 10. The CDR3 bases are TGCAGTGCGTACCTACTAGCGGGAGTATCAGAGACCCAGTACTTC. Its translation is CSAYLLAGVSETQYF.

V is TRBV28 and J is TRBJ1-4; D unclear. This CDR3 is built from 15 residues. Trimming took 2 bases from V and 8 from J, leaving 15 bases between them. Germline V gene data show CDR1 as MDHEN and CDR2 as SYDVKM. The CDR3 DNA sequence: TGTGCCAGCAGTTTACTACCGAGCAGGCGGGAAAAACTGTTTTTT. Translation gives CASSLLPSRREKLFF.

This clonotype has a handful of counts. The chain recombines TRBV6-1 with TRBJ1-1; D call uncertain. V was pared by 3 bases and J by 5 bases, with 10 bases between. This CDR3 region has 13 residues. Germline assignment: CDR1 MNHNS and CDR2 SASEGT. The CDR3 nucleotides read TGTGCCAGCAGTGATAAAGCGTCTACTGAAGCTTTCTTT. The encoded protein is CASSDKASTEAFF.

The chain uses TRBV14 and TRBJ2-7; 7 positions agree with TRBD1. The ends lost 5 bases at V and 4 bases at J; junction bases unmatched: 2. The germline CDR1 and CDR2 sequences are SGHDN and FVKESK. The CDR3 loop spans 12 amino acids. The CDR3 is CASSSQGYEQYF. CDR3 nucleotide sequence: TGTGCCAGCAGCTCACAGGGGTACGAGCAGTACTTC. Supplemented by reference TRBV14 and TRBJ2-7, the full variable domain reads EAGVTQFPSHSVIEKGQTVTLRCDPISGHDNLYWYRRVMGKEIKFLLHFVKESKQDESGMPNNRFLAERTGGTYSTLKVQPAELEDSGVYFCASSSQGYEQYFGPGTRLTVT.

The chain uses TRBV18 and TRBJ1-1; 8 nucleotides align to TRBD1. Germline CDR1 and CDR2: KGHSH and LQKENI. This CDR3 is 15 amino acids long. V shed 4 bases and J 1 base; nucleotides not matched to a gene: 5. The CDR3 DNA follows: TGTGCCAGCTCACTGACGACAGGGGCGAACACTGAAGCTTTCTTT. Translation: CASSLTTGANTEAFF.

The chain joins TRBV6-1 to TRBJ2-1, with unresolved D. There are 12 residues in the CDR3. Germline CDR1 reads MNHNS; CDR2 reads SASEGT. V lost 6 bases and J lost 7, with 10 bases in between. DNA for the CDR3: TGTGCCAGCAGAACCAGAGATAATGAGCAGTTCTTC. This codes for CASRTRDNEQFF.

This clonotype has more than one count but fewer than ten. This rearrangement joins TRBV27 to TRBJ2-7; D possibly corresponds to TRBD2 (6 bases). V lost 6 bases, J lost 0 bases, and 18 bases lay in between. Germline V gives CDR1 MNHEY, CDR2 SMNVEV (reference sequence). The CDR3 loop spans 16 amino acids. The CDR3 is CASRRGLTPSSYEQYF. The CDR3 coding sequence is TGTGCCAGCAGACGAGGACTAACCCCAAGCTCCTACGAGCAGTACTTC.

In its sample, this clonotype ranks as medium-sized. CDR3 in DNA: TGTGCCAGCAGCTCAATTCTAGAAGAGACCCAGTACTTC. This codes for CASSSILEETQYF. This chain joins TRBV7-2 and TRBJ2-5; D remains unclear. Trimming shortened V by 4 bases and J by 3 bases, and 9 bases separated the two germline ends. This CDR3 contains 13 residues. Looked up from germline, CDR1 is SGHTA and CDR2 is FQGNSA.

The rearrangement uses TRBV4-2 and TRBJ1-2; 8 nucleotides match TRBD1. CDR1 is LGHNA, CDR2 YNFKEQ, per germline. This CDR3 spans 16 amino acids. The junction had 7 bases not matched to a gene; V was cut back by 1 base and J by 3 bases. In DNA, the CDR3 is TGTGCCAGCAGCCAAGTAGGACAGGGAGTACACTATGGCTACACCTTC. It yields the protein CASSQVGQGVHYGYTF.

The gene calls are TRBV18 and TRBJ1-5; D unresolved. Trimming pared 3 bases from V and 3 bases from J, leaving 9 bases between. The CDR3 contains 14 residues. CDR1 KGHSH and CDR2 LQKENI come from the germline V gene. The DNA of the CDR3 is TGTGCCAGCTCACCGGGAAGCGTCAATCAGCCCCAGCATTTT. Its translation: CASSPGSVNQPQHF.